Following are 29 T cell receptor beta chains from one sample sequenced in a study of beta chain features in type 1 diabetes. Study-wide points: Across all four CD4+ subsets, people with type 1 diabetes showed modestly shorter TCRB CDR3s.

For these receptors, no antigen is known. Reverse transcribing all isolated RNA meant expressed TCRB transcripts were sequenced. The table came from immunoSEQ multiplex PCR; TCRdb's copy has only in-frame clones and leaves some out. The profile covers some 640,000 clones, with about 14% appearing a single time and 0.035% to 0.045% taken by the ten largest. The specimen was naive CD4+ T cells from blood. Receptors were obtained from a man younger than 30 with type 1 diabetes.

The chain recombines TRBV25-1 with TRBJ1-1; D is unresolved. The germline V gene has CDR1 MGHDK and CDR2 SYGVNS. This CDR3 is built from 13 residues. Trimming removed 6 bases from V and 3 bases from J, with 11 bases in between. The CDR3 DNA is TGTGCCAGCAGCCCAGTGGCTGACACTGAAGCTTTCTTT. It translates to CASSPVADTEAFF.

The rearrangement uses TRBV18 and TRBJ1-1; the D gene is possibly TRBD1 (5 bases). This CDR3 is built from 15 residues. Per the germline V gene, CDR1 is KGHSH and CDR2 is LQKENI. Trimming took 3 bases from V and 0 from J, leaving 11 bases between them. The CDR3 DNA reads as TGTGCCAGCTCACCCCAGGGAATTATGAACACTGAAGCTTTCTTT. Encoded protein: CASSPQGIMNTEAFF.

In this sample, this clone turned up a few times. This chain uses TRBV15 with TRBJ1-2, with D unclear. CDR3 size: 15 residues. Germline V CDR1 and CDR2: LNHNV, YYDKDF (reference sequence). Trimming removed 0 bases from V and 6 bases from J, with 14 bases in between. CDR3 in amino acids: CATSRDKLGGNGYTF. The CDR3 nucleotides read TGTGCCACCAGCAGAGATAAATTGGGAGGGAATGGCTACACCTTC.

This clone was counted a few times. The CDR3: CASTGGSITDTQYF. The CDR3 nucleotides read TGTGCCAGCACCGGTGGTAGTATCACAGATACGCAGTATTTT. This chain joins TRBV2 and TRBJ2-3; D ambiguous. This CDR3 contains 14 residues. V lost 7 bases and J 2 bases, leaving 13 bases between the germline ends. Looked up from germline, CDR1 is SNHLY and CDR2 is FYNNEI.

The chain carries TRBV6-1 and TRBJ2-1, with 14 bases that match TRBD2. The CDR3 totals 15 residues. V gave up 5 bases and J gave up 8 bases; unmatched junction bases: 5. Per the germline V gene, CDR1 is MNHNS and CDR2 is SASEGT. CDR3 DNA: TGTGCCAGCAGTACCGGGACTAGCGGGAGCGATGAGCAGTTCTTC. This sequence encodes CASSTGTSGSDEQFF.

This clone has ten or more counts. Other nucleotide sequences from this sample produce the same CDR3. This sequence joins TRBV7-9 and TRBJ2-1; D remains ambiguous. CDR1 and CDR2 from the germline V gene are SEHNR and FQNEAQ (reference sequence). With 1 base removed from V and 5 bases from J, the gap between germline ends came to 0 bases. CDR3 length: 11 amino acids. The CDR3 region has the DNA TGTGCCAGCAGCTTAGACAATGAGCAGTTCTTC. Translation gives CASSLDNEQFF.

This clone was counted between two and nine times. This rearrangement joins TRBV29-1 to TRBJ1-4; D uncertain. V was pared by 2 bases and J by 0 bases, with 7 bases between. CDR3 length: 14 residues. Germline V gene lookup returns CDR1 SQVTM and CDR2 ANQGSEA. CDR3 sequence (DNA): TGCAGCGTTGAATATAGATCAACTAATGAAAAACTGTTTTTT. It yields the protein CSVEYRSTNEKLFF.

This clone was found a few times. This chain connects TRBV30 to TRBJ1-1; TRBD1 agrees at 8 bases. Trimming cost V 3 bases and J 2 bases; bases outside gene matches: 17. The CDR3 sequence is 18 residues long. Germline V gene data show CDR1 as GTSNPN and CDR2 as SVGIG (reference sequence). CDR3: CAWREDRDKYWTNTEAFF. DNA for the CDR3: TGTGCCTGGAGGGAGGACAGGGATAAGTATTGGACAAACACTGAAGCTTTCTTT. The entire variable domain, with the rest obtained from reference TRBV30 and TRBJ1-1, is as follows: SQTIHQWPATLVQPVGSPLSLECTVEGTSNPNLYWYRQAAGRGLQLLFYSVGIGQISSEVPQNLSASRPQDRQFILSSKKLLLSDSGFYLCAWREDRDKYWTNTEAFFGQGTRLTVV.

The sample holds a few counts of this clone. In the same sample, other DNA sequences code for this CDR3. The V call is TRBV30, the J call TRBJ1-5; D possibly corresponds to TRBD1 (6 bases). This CDR3 is 15 amino acids long. V lost 3 bases to trimming and J lost 1 base, with 13 bases between them. The V gene's germline CDR1 is GTSNPN and CDR2 SVGIG (reference sequence). The CDR3 nucleotides are TGTGCCTGGAGCTTGAACAGGGTCAGCAATCAGCCCCAGCATTTT. Its translation: CAWSLNRVSNQPQHF.

The CDR3 protein is CASSPRGGGDEKLFF. The CDR3, as DNA: TGTGCCAGCAGTCCCCGCGGCGGTGGTGATGAAAAACTGTTTTTT. The rearrangement uses TRBV27 and TRBJ1-4; no firm D call. CDR1 and CDR2 from the germline V gene are MNHEY and SMNVEV (reference sequence). The CDR3 covers 15 residues. Trimming pared 5 bases from V and 6 bases from J, leaving 16 bases between.

This clone showed up just a few times. The genes are TRBV7-2 and TRBJ1-2; D ambiguous. Germline CDR1 is SGHTA and CDR2 is FQGNSA. V was clipped by 5 bases and J by 0 bases, with 13 bases between them. The CDR3 contains 15 residues. CDR3 nucleotide sequence: TGTGCCAGCAGCACAGCCCGACCGTCTAACTATGGCTACACCTTC. It translates to CASSTARPSNYGYTF. Drawing the rest from reference TRBV7-2 and TRBJ1-2, the complete variable domain is GAGVSQSPSNKVTEKGKDVELRCDPISGHTALYWYRQSLGQGLEFLIYFQGNSAPDKSGLPSDRFSAERTGGSVSTLTIQRTQQEDSAVYLCASSTARPSNYGYTFGSGTRLTVV.

This clone was detected only a few times. V and J are TRBV6-5 and TRBJ1-2, with 8 bases lining up with TRBD1. There are 12 residues in the CDR3. Germline lookup yields CDR1 MNHEY and CDR2 SVGAGI. The junction had 5 bases not matched to a gene; V was cut back by 8 bases and J by 6 bases. CDR3 loop: CASYWTGNGYTF. The CDR3 DNA is TGTGCCAGCTACTGGACAGGGAATGGCTACACCTTC.

The chain joins TRBV30 to TRBJ1-4, with 8 bases that match TRBD1. J lost 4 bases, V lost 2 bases, and 6 bases had no gene match. This CDR3 has 15 amino acids. Germline V gene sequence: CDR1 GTSNPN, CDR2 SVGIG (reference sequence). Here the CDR3 reads CAWSWTGSGNEKLFF. Here the CDR3 DNA reads TGTGCCTGGAGTTGGACAGGGTCTGGTAATGAAAAACTGTTTTTT.

The sample holds a few counts of this clone. The V gene is TRBV9, the J gene TRBJ1-2; 9 bases line up with TRBD1. The CDR3 runs to 18 residues. V lost 0 bases to trimming and J lost 1 base; unmatched junction nucleotides: 10. From germline, CDR1 is SGDLS and CDR2 YYNGEE. The CDR3 DNA follows: TGTGCCAGCAGCGTAGGAGGGACAGGGATTTACCTTAACTATGGCTACACCTTC. It encodes CASSVGGTGIYLNYGYTF.

The chain recombines TRBV6-5 with TRBJ2-4, with TRBD1 matching 9 bases. Losses at the gene ends were 8 bases for V and 9 bases for J; bases not matched to a gene: 11. Germline loops: CDR1 MNHEY, CDR2 SVGAGI. The length of the CDR3 is 14 residues. CDR3 loop: CASASGTGFGIQYF. In nucleotides, the CDR3 is TGTGCCAGCGCCTCCGGGACAGGGTTTGGCATTCAGTACTTC.

The V and J genes are TRBV30 and TRBJ2-5; TRBD1 might be the D (6 bases). This CDR3 comprises 13 residues. The V end lost 2 bases, the J end lost 2 bases, and 9 bases lay between the germline ends. Germline V gives CDR1 GTSNPN, CDR2 SVGIG (reference sequence). The CDR3 coding sequence is TGTGCCTGGAGTAACGGACAGCAAGAGACCCAGTACTTC. Protein sequence: CAWSNGQQETQYF.

This clone was seen a few times. The V gene is TRBV2, the J gene TRBJ1-4; 7 positions match TRBD1. The trim removed 6 bases at V and 5 bases at J, leaving 6 bases unmatched. Germline CDR1 SNHLY, CDR2 FYNNEI. The CDR3 consists of 14 residues. DNA of the CDR3: TGTGCCAGCAGCCCCGGGACAGTCAATGAAAAACTGTTTTTT. Encoded protein: CASSPGTVNEKLFF.

This clone turned up a few times. J is TRBJ1-4 and V is TRBV29-1; 9 bases match TRBD1. Per germline, CDR1 SQVTM and CDR2 ANQGSEA. Trimming took 4 bases from V and 8 from J; bases not matched to a gene: 8. The length of the CDR3 is 14 residues. The CDR3 sequence is CSVGAGQGREKLFF. The CDR3 DNA reads TGCAGCGTTGGAGCGGGACAGGGTCGGGAAAAACTGTTTTTT.

The rearrangement joins TRBV20-1 to TRBJ1-1, with unresolved D. The CDR3 has 11 residues. Germline lookup yields CDR1 DFQATT and CDR2 SNEGSKA (reference sequence). V shed 4 bases and J shed 10 bases, with 13 bases lying between them. The CDR3 loop is CSANPGRSAFF. The CDR3 region has the DNA TGCAGTGCTAACCCCGGCCGGTCAGCTTTCTTT.

J is TRBJ2-7 and V is TRBV6-6; 9 nucleotides align to TRBD2. The CDR3 length is 14 residues. Germline loops: CDR1 MNHNY, CDR2 SVGAGI (reference sequence). With V trimmed by 8 bases and J by 5 bases, 10 bases remained unmatched. This CDR3 reads CASQNSGTSNEQYF. Here the CDR3 DNA reads TGTGCCAGCCAAAACTCCGGGACTAGCAACGAGCAGTACTTC.

There are a few counts of this clone. This chain joins TRBV5-1 and TRBJ2-7; 7 bases match TRBD1. With 0 bases clipped from V and 6 bases from J, the junction kept 9 bases outside the gene matches. Looked up from germline, CDR1 is SGHRS and CDR2 is YFSETQ. The CDR3 covers 15 residues. Here the CDR3 reads CASSLAGTAPGEQYF. The DNA for the CDR3 is TGCGCCAGCAGCTTGGCCGGGACAGCACCCGGCGAGCAGTACTTC.

Here the CDR3 DNA reads TGTGCCTGGGAAAGACAGGGCTCGGATGAAAAACTGTTTTTT. It translates to CAWERQGSDEKLFF. The V and J genes are TRBV30 and TRBJ1-4; 7 nucleotides match TRBD1. Germline lookup yields CDR1 GTSNPN and CDR2 SVGIG (reference sequence). V was pared by 5 bases and J by 6 bases, with 9 bases of the junction left unmatched. The CDR3 spans 14 residues.

The chain joins TRBV4-3 to TRBJ2-1; D may be TRBD2 (6 bases). The CDR3 has 15 amino acids. From germline, CDR1 is LGHNA and CDR2 YSLEER. Trimming took 4 bases from V and 0 from J, leaving 10 bases between them. The CDR3 bases are TGCGCCAGCAGCCCGCACGGGGGCTCCTACAATGAGCAGTTCTTC. It encodes CASSPHGGSYNEQFF.

The V gene is TRBV29-1, the J gene TRBJ1-2, with D uncertain. V was pared by 2 bases and J by 2 bases, with 6 bases between. Germline CDR1 SQVTM, CDR2 ANQGSEA. The CDR3 is made up of 12 amino acids. CDR3 residues: CSVERTNYGYTF. CDR3 in DNA: TGCAGCGTTGAACGGACCAACTATGGCTACACCTTC.

The rearrangement links TRBV5-1 to TRBJ2-5; perhaps TRBD1 as D (5 bases). Germline values: CDR1 SGHRS, CDR2 YFSETQ. V was trimmed by 0 bases and J by 3 bases, leaving 12 bases between them. The CDR3 consists of 15 residues. The CDR3: CASSLGDSVEETQYF. The DNA of the CDR3 is TGCGCCAGCAGCTTGGGCGACAGCGTAGAAGAGACCCAGTACTTC.

This rearrangement joins TRBV10-3 to TRBJ2-5; possibly TRBD1 for D (6 bases). Germline V gives CDR1 ENHRY, CDR2 SYGVKD. With 6 bases removed from V and 3 bases from J, the gap between germline ends came to 17 bases. The length of the CDR3 is 15 residues. The CDR3 region has the DNA TGTGCCATCAGCGAGGCCCCAGGGGTAGAAGAGACCCAGTACTTC. It yields the protein CAISEAPGVEETQYF.

This clone appeared a few times. The genes are TRBV27 and TRBJ1-1; 7 bases map to TRBD1. The CDR3 has 15 residues. V shed 4 bases, J shed 3 bases, and the junction held 8 bases outside the gene matches. Germline CDR1 is MNHEY and CDR2 is SMNVEV (reference sequence). CDR3 region: CASSSETGSDTEAFF. CDR3 DNA sequence: TGTGCCAGCAGTTCGGAGACAGGGAGCGACACTGAAGCTTTCTTT.

The rearrangement links TRBV30 to TRBJ1-5; a weak D match, TRBD1 (6 bases). The CDR3 contains 12 residues. V was pared by 0 bases and J by 8 bases, with 8 bases between. Germline CDR1 and CDR2: GTSNPN and SVGIG (reference sequence). CDR3 in DNA: TGTGCCTGGAGTGTAAGGGGGGAGCCCCAGCATTTT. Its protein product is CAWSVRGEPQHF.

The chain couples TRBV30 to TRBJ1-4, with 9 bases that match TRBD1. Germline CDR1 GTSNPN, CDR2 SVGIG (reference sequence). The V segment lost 3 bases and the J segment 5 bases; nucleotides outside the gene matches: 4. The CDR3 consists of 14 residues. The CDR3 sequence is CAWSSGTGNEKLFF. DNA for the CDR3: TGTGCCTGGAGCTCCGGGACAGGGAATGAAAAACTGTTTTTT.